A single sample gave rise to the 5 T cell receptor beta chains below, sequenced in a study of blood T cell repertoires in COVID-19. Produced via immunoSEQ multiplex PCR; TCRdb's table is partial and in-frame only. This table has 200,000 to 250,000 clones, over 80% appearing once. Sequenced input: PBMCs or T cells enriched from blood (not recorded which). The receptors shown here come from a man aged 45-65 years who had been exposed to COVID-19.

The CDR3 bases are TGTGCCAGCAGCCAAGGCGCTAACTATGGCTACACCTTC. Its protein product is CASSQGANYGYTF. This chain joins TRBV3-1 (or the pseudogene TRBV3-2) and TRBJ1-2; D is undetermined. CDR1 is LGHDT and CDR2 is YNNKEL in the germline V gene (reference sequence). Trimming pared 1 base from V and 0 bases from J, leaving 3 bases between. The CDR3 is 13 residues long.

J is TRBJ1-1 and V is TRBV5-1; D may be TRBD1 (5 bases). Trimming took 0 bases from V and 1 from J, leaving 10 bases between them. Germline V lookup: CDR1 SGHRS, CDR2 YFSETQ. The CDR3 is 15 residues long. CDR3 nucleotide sequence: TGCGCCAGCAGCTTGGAAGGGGTGGAGAACACTGAAGCTTTCTTT. It is translated as CASSLEGVENTEAFF.

The rearrangement uses TRBV5-1 and TRBJ2-7; D is perhaps TRBD1 (6 bases). With 2 bases removed from V and 2 bases from J, the gap between germline ends came to 11 bases. Germline CDR1 is SGHRS and CDR2 is YFSETQ. CDR3 length: 14 amino acids. The CDR3, as DNA: TGCGCCAGCAGCTTACAGGGCTTCCCCTACGAGCAGTACTTC. Translating it yields CASSLQGFPYEQYF.

This clone was seen only once. V is TRBV29-1 and J is TRBJ2-3; no clear D gene. Trimming cost V 7 bases and J 2 bases, with 10 bases left between them. Germline V lookup: CDR1 SQVTM, CDR2 ANQGSEA. There are 12 residues in the CDR3. CDR3 protein: CSAKQTTDTQYF. In DNA, the CDR3 is TGCAGCGCAAAACAGACCACAGATACGCAGTATTTT.

The chain links TRBV10-3 to TRBJ1-4; 10 nucleotides line up with TRBD1. The germline V gene encodes CDR1 ENHRY and CDR2 SYGVKD. This CDR3 comprises 14 residues. The V and J ends lost 7 bases and 8 bases, in that order; junction bases with no gene match: 7. The CDR3 loop reads CAIKSGTGEEKLFF. In DNA form, the CDR3 reads TGTGCCATCAAATCCGGGACAGGGGAGGAAAAACTGTTTTTT.